This record covers a single T cell receptor (beta chain). The antigen is unknown. An end of the junction does not agree with germline; a read error may underlie this. The sample is drawn from a study of regulatory T cells in long-lasting Graves disease. Study-level information: New Graves' disease cases had less than 3 months of antithyroid drugs.

CDR1 is SGHDN and CDR2 is FVKESK in the germline V gene. The CDR3 sequence is 16 residues long. Overall study results and limits: Patients whose Graves' disease persisted exhibited lower TCR diversity than those newly diagnosed.

Library construction for TCR beta used iRepertoire HTBI primers and Arm-PCR of CDR3 regions. One entry per CDR3 protein, called by TCRdb with MiXCR from the multiplex PCR reads. The sample lists about 620,000 distinct CDR3 sequences, around 15% occurring once. Time point denoted: newly diagnosed GD, antithyroid drugs for less than 3 months. Researchers made the TCR library from RNA that was extracted from PBMCs. Patients were from an endocrinology department in Xi'an, China. These same records also appear under a second study, on T cells in Graves' hyperthyroidism and ophthalmopathy. That work states: Patients counted as stable if ophthalmopathy did not develop within 18 months.

This specimen consisted of peripheral blood mononuclear cells (PBMCs), obtained at new diagnosis, from a patient treated with antithyroid drugs. The chain uses TRBV14 and TRBJ2-2; TRBD2 is a possible D gene (6 bases). The receptor was isolated from a woman aged 25 to 39 with Graves disease. The CDR3 here is CASSQDRSRGTGKLFF. The CDR3 DNA sequence: TGTGCCAGCAGCCAAGACCGCAGCCGGGGGACCGGGAAGCTGTTTTTT.